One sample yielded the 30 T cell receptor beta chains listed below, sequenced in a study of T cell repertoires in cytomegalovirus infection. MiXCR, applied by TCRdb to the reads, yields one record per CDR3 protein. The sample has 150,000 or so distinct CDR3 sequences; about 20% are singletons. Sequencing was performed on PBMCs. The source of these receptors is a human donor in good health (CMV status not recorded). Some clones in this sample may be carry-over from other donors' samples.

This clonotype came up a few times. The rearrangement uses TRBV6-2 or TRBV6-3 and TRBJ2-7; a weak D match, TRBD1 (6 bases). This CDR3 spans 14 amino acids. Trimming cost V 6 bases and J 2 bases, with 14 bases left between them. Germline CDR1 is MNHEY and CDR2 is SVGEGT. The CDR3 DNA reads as TGTGCCAGCAGCCTTCCTGACAGGACCTACGAGCAGTACTTC. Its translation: CASSLPDRTYEQYF.

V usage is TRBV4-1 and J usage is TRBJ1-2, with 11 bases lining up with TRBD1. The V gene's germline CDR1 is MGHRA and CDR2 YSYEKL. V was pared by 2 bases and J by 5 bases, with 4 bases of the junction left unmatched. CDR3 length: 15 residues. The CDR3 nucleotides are TGCGCCAGCAGCCAACTAGGACAGGGGGCGTATGGCTACACCTTC. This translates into CASSQLGQGAYGYTF.

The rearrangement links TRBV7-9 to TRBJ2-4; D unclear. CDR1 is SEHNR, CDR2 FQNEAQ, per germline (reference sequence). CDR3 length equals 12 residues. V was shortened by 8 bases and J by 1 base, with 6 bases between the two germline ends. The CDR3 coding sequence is TGTGCCAGCGTCGACGCCAAAAACATTCAGTACTTC. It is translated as CASVDAKNIQYF. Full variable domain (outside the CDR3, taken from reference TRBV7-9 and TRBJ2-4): DTGVSQNPRHKITKRGQNVTFRCDPISEHNRLYWYRQTLGQGPEFLTYFQNEAQLEKSRLLSDRFSAERPKGSFSTLEIQRTEQGDSAMYLCASVDAKNIQYFGAGTRLSVL.

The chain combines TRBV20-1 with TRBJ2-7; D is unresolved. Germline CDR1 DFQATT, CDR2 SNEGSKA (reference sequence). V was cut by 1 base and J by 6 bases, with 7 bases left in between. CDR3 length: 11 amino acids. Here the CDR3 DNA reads TGCAGTGCTAGAGGAGACCCCGAGCAGTACTTC. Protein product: CSARGDPEQYF.

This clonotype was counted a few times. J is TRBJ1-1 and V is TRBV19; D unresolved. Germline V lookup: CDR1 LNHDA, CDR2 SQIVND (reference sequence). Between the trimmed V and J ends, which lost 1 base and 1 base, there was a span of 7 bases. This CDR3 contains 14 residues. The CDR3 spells CASSIVFGNTEAFF. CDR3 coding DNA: TGTGCCAGTAGTATAGTCTTCGGGAACACTGAAGCTTTCTTT.

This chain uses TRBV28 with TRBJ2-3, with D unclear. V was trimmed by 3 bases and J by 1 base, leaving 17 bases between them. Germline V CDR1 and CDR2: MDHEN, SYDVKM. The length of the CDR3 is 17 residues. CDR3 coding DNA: TGTGCCAGCAGTTTCCCGAACATAATCGCTGGCACAGATACGCAGTATTTT. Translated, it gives CASSFPNIIAGTDTQYF.

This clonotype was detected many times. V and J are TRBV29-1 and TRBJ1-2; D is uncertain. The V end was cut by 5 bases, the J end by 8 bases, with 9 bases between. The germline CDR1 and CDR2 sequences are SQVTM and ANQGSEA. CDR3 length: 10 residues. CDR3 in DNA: TGCAGCGTTTACTTAGGAGGCTACACCTTC. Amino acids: CSVYLGGYTF.

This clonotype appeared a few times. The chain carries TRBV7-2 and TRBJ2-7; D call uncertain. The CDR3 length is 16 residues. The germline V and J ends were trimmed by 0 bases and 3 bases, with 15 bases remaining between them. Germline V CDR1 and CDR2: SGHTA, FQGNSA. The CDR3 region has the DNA TGTGCCAGCAGCTTAGCAGGCCCGGCCTCCAACTACGAGCAGTACTTC. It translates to CASSLAGPASNYEQYF.

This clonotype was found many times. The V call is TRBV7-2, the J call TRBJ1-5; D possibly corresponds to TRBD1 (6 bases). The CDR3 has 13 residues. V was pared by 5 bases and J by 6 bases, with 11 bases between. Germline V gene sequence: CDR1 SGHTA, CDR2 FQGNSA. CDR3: CASSQGGAQPQHF. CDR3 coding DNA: TGTGCCAGCAGCCAAGGGGGTGCTCAGCCCCAGCATTTT.

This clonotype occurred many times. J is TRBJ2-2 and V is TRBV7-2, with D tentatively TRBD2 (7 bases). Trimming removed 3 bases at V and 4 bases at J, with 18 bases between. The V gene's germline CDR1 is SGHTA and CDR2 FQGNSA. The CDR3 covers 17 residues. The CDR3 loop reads CASSFEGGDSRTGELFF. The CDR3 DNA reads TGTGCCAGCAGCTTTGAGGGGGGGGATTCGCGCACCGGGGAGCTGTTTTTT.

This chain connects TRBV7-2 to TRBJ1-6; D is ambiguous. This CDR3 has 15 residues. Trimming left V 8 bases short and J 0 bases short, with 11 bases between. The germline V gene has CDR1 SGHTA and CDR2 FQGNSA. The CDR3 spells CASRIQSSYNSPLHF. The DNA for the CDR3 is TGTGCCAGCCGCATCCAAAGCTCCTATAATTCACCCCTCCACTTT.

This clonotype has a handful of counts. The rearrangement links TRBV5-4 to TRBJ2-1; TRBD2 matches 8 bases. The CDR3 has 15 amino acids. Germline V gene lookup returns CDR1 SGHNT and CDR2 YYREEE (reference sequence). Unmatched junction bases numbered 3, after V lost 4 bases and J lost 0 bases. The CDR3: CASSRGTSSYNEQFF. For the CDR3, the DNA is TGTGCCAGCAGCCGGGGGACTAGCTCCTACAATGAGCAGTTCTTC.

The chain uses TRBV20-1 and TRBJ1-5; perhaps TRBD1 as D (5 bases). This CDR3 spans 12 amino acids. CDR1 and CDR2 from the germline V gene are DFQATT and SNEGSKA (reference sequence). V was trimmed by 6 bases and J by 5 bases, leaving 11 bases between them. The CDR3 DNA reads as TGCAGTGCGCCCCGGGGGGATCAGCCCCAGCATTTT. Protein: CSAPRGDQPQHF.

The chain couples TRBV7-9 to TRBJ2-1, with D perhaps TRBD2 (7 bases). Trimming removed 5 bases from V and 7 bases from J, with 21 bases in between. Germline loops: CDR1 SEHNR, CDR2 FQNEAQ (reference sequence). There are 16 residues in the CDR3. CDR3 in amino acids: CASSPPGGHGGNEQFF. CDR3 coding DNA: TGTGCCAGCAGCCCGCCCGGGGGACACGGGGGGAATGAGCAGTTCTTC.

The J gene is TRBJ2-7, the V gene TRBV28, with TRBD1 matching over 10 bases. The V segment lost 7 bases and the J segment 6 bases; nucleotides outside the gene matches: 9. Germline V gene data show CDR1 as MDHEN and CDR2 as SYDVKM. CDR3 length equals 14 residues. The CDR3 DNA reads TGTGCCAGCACCCTTTTAGGGACAGGGGCCGAGCAGTACTTC. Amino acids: CASTLLGTGAEQYF.

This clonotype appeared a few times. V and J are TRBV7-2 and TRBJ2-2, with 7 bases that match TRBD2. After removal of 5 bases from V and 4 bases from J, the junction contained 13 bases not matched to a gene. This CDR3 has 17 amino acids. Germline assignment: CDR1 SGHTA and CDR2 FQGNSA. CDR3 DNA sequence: TGTGCCAGCAGCCTGGGACTAACCACTTCCCGCACCGGGGAGCTGTTTTTT. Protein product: CASSLGLTTSRTGELFF.

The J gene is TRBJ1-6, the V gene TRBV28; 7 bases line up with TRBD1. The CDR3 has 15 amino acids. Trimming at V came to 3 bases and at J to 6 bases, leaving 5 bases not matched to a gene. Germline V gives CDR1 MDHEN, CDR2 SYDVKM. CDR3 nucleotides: TGTGCCAGCAGTTTGGGACAGAGGCGTAATTCACCCCTCCACTTT. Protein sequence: CASSLGQRRNSPLHF.

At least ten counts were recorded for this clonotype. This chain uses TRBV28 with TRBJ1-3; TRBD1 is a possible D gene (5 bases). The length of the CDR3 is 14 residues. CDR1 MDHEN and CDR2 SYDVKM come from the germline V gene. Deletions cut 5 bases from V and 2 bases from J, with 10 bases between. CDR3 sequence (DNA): TGTGCCAGCAGTCCACAGGTCCCTGGAAACACCATATATTTT. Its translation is CASSPQVPGNTIYF.

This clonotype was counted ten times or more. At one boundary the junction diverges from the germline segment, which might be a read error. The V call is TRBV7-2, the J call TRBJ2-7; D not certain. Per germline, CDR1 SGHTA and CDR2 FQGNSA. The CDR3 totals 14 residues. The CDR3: CASTLSHGPYEQYF. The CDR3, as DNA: TGTGCCAGCACCTTAAGTCACGGTCCCTACGAGCAGTACTTC.

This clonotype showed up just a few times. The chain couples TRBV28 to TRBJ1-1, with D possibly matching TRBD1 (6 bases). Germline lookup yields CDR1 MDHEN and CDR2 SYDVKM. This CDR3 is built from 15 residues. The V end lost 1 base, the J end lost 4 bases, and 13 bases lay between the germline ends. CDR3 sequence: CASSLLQGPGTEAFF. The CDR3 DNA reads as TGTGCCAGCAGTTTATTACAGGGCCCGGGCACTGAAGCTTTCTTT.

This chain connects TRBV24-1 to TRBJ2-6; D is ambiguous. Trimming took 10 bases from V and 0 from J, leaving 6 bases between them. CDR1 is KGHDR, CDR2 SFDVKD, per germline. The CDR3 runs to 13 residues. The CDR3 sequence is CATSSSGANVLTF. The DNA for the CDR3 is TGTGCCACAAGCTCCTCTGGGGCCAACGTCCTGACTTTC.

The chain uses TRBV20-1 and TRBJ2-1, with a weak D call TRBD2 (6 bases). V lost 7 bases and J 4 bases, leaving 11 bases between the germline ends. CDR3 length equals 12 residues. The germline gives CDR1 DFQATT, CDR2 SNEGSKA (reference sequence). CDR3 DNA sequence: TGCAGTGGTAAGGGACTTTACAATGAGCAGTTCTTC. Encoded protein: CSGKGLYNEQFF.

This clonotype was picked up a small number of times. The CDR3 sequence: CASSLMGQVSSGANVLTF. CDR3 in DNA: TGTGCCAGCAGCTTAATGGGACAGGTCTCCTCTGGGGCCAACGTCCTGACTTTC. The rearrangement uses TRBV5-6 and TRBJ2-6; 8 bases match TRBD1. Losses at the gene ends were 2 bases for V and 0 bases for J; bases not matched to a gene: 7. The CDR3 spans 18 residues. Looked up from germline, CDR1 is SGHDT and CDR2 is YYEEEE.

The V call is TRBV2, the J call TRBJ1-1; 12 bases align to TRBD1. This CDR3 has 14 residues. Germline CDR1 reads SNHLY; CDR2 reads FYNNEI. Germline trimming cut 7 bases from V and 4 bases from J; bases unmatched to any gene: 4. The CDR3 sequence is CASIRGQGATEAFF. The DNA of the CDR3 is TGTGCCAGCATCCGGGGACAGGGGGCCACTGAAGCTTTCTTT.

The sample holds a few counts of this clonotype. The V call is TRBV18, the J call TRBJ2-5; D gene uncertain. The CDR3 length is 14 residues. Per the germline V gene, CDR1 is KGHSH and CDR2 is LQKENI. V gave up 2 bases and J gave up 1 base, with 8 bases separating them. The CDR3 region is CASSPVLGQETQYF. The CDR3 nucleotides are TGTGCCAGCTCACCAGTTCTCGGCCAAGAGACCCAGTACTTC.

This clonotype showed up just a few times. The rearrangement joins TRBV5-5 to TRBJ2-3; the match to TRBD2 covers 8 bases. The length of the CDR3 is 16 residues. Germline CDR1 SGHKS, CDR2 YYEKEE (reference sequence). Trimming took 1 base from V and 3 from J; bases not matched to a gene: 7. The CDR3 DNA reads TGTGCCAGCAGCTTGCGAACAGGCGGGGGGACAGATACGCAGTATTTT. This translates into CASSLRTGGGTDTQYF.

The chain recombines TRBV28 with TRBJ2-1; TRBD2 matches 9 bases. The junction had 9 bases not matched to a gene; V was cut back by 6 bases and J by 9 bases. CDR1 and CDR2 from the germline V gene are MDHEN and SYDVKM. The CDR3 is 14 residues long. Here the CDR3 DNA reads TGTGCCAGCAGGGTAGCGGGAGAAGGGGGTGAGCAGTTCTTC. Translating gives CASRVAGEGGEQFF.

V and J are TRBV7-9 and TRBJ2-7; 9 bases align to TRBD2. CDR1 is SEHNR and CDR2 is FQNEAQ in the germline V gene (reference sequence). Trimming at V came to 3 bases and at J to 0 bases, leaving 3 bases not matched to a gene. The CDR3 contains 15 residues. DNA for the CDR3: TGTGCCAGCAGCTTTCCAGCGGGGGGCTCCTACGAGCAGTACTTC. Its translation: CASSFPAGGSYEQYF.

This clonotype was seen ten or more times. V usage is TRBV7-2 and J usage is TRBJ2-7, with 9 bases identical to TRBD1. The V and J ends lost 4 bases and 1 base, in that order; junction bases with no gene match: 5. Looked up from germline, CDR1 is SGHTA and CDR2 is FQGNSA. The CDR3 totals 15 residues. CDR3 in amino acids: CASSSAGTGSYEQYF. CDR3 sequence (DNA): TGTGCCAGCAGCTCCGCCGGGACAGGGTCCTACGAGCAGTACTTC.

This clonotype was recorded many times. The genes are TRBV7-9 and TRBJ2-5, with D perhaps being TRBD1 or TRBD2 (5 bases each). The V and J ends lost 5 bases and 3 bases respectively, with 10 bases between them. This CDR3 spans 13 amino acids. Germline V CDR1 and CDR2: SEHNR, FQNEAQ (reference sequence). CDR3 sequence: CASSPGPEETQYF. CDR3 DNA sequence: TGTGCCAGCAGCCCGGGACCCGAAGAGACCCAGTACTTC.